The 15 T cell receptor beta chains below come from one sample, sequenced in a study of response to subunit inactivated influenza vaccine (dated by TCRdb to 2016 to 2018). The sample's time point label is to be understood as: around 42 days after influenza vaccine administration. Library preparation was by RT-PCR. Sequencer: Illumina HiSeq 2500. TCRdb took the public reads, trimmed them with fastp at Q25, ran MiXCR for clone calling and kept in-frame beta chains. Rows with one shared CDR3 protein collapse into an entry with the most common genes and DNA. Within this sample are over 400,000 distinct CDR3 sequences, with roughly 13% of them counted one time only. The biggest ten clones account for 10% to 15% of the sample. The sequencing here drew on PBMCs from blood, taken about 40 days after vaccination. The receptors stem from a man aged 50 to 59 who received an inactivated influenza vaccine. Donor details come from another sample of the same person, matched by shared clones.

A remark on this clonotype: A junction boundary mismatches the germline segment, possibly from a read error. V gene TRBV7-7 combines with J gene TRBJ2-5, with D tentatively TRBD1 (6 bases). The CDR3 loop spans 14 amino acids. Germline-derived CDR1 and CDR2 are SSHAT and FNYEAQ (reference sequence). CDR3: CASSQGRSGETQYF. CDR3 bases: TGTGCTAGCAGCCAGGGGCGTAGTGGAGAGACCCAGTACTTC.

This chain connects TRBV2 to TRBJ2-5, with 9 positions matching TRBD1. Germline loops: CDR1 SNHLY, CDR2 FYNNEI. The length of the CDR3 is 15 residues. V dropped 4 bases and J dropped 5; count of bases not matched to a gene: 8. The CDR3 is CASSGARDRAETQYF. Written as DNA, the CDR3 is TGTGCCAGCAGTGGAGCCCGGGACAGGGCGGAGACCCAGTACTTC.

There are a few counts of this clonotype. J is TRBJ1-5 and V is TRBV28, with TRBD1 as a possible D gene (5 bases). The germline V gene has CDR1 MDHEN and CDR2 SYDVKM. V was cut by 8 bases and J by 6 bases, with 17 bases left in between. The CDR3 runs to 14 residues. CDR3 in amino acids: CASGARQLIQPQHF. The CDR3 nucleotides read TGTGCCAGCGGTGCCCGACAGTTAATTCAGCCCCAGCATTTT.

At least ten counts were recorded for this clonotype. Here the CDR3 DNA reads TGTGCCACCAGCGGAAGACAGGGGGGCGGTCAGCCCCAGCATTTT. It specifies CATSGRQGGGQPQHF. The chain couples TRBV15 to TRBJ1-5; 9 positions match TRBD1. Germline CDR1 LNHNV, CDR2 YYDKDF (reference sequence). This CDR3 region has 15 residues. J lost 6 bases, V lost 5 bases, and 8 bases had no gene match. The variable domain in full, with the rest retrieved from reference TRBV15 and TRBJ1-5, is DAMVIQNPRYQVTQFGKPVTLSCSQTLNHNVMYWYQQKSSQAPKLLFHYYDKDFNNEADTPDNFQSRRPNTSFCFLDIRSPGLGDTAMYLCATSGRQGGGQPQHFGDGTRLSIL.

In its sample, this clonotype was seen many times. This chain connects TRBV7-2 to TRBJ2-5; weak D call: TRBD2 (6 bases). This CDR3 contains 15 residues. Germline V gives CDR1 SGHTA, CDR2 FQGNSA. Trimming left V 4 bases short and J 2 bases short, with 14 bases between. The CDR3 reads CASSYGLKIQETQYF. The CDR3 nucleotides read TGTGCCAGCAGCTACGGACTAAAGATACAAGAGACCCAGTACTTC.

This clonotype has a handful of counts. The rearrangement joins TRBV6-2 or TRBV6-3 to TRBJ2-7; no clear D. The CDR3 has 12 amino acids. The V end lost 3 bases, the J end lost 3 bases, and 6 bases lay between the germline ends. Germline V gene sequence: CDR1 MNHEY, CDR2 SVGEGT. The CDR3 is CASSYRIYEQYF. CDR3 nucleotide sequence: TGTGCCAGCAGTTATCGGATCTACGAGCAGTACTTC.

This clonotype was counted between two and nine times. For the CDR3, the DNA is TGTGCCAGCAGAGCTGAAAAACTGTTTTTT. Protein sequence: CASRAEKLFF. The rearrangement joins TRBV6-1 to TRBJ1-4; D ambiguous. Germline CDR1 reads MNHNS; CDR2 reads SASEGT. V lost 6 bases, J lost 7 bases, and 3 bases lay in between. The CDR3 has 10 amino acids.

The chain's CDR3 is CASSFQGTRDTQYF. CDR3 coding DNA: TGTGCCAGCAGCTTCCAGGGTACGAGAGATACGCAGTATTTT. V and J are TRBV7-9 and TRBJ2-3; a possible D gene is TRBD1 (5 bases). The CDR3 extends over 14 amino acids. CDR1 is SEHNR and CDR2 is FQNEAQ in the germline V gene (reference sequence). Trimming stripped 3 bases from V and 5 bases from J, with 12 bases between.

This clonotype came up many times. This sequence joins TRBV14 and TRBJ2-7, with D possibly being TRBD1 (5 bases). CDR1 SGHDN and CDR2 FVKESK come from the germline V gene. The CDR3 contains 14 residues. Trimming stripped 2 bases from V and 0 bases from J, with 8 bases between. In DNA form, the CDR3 reads TGTGCCAGCAGCCAACTGACAGCCTCCTACGAGCAGTACTTC. Protein sequence: CASSQLTASYEQYF.

This CDR3 is CATSDHRGKYQETQYF. CDR3 bases: TGTGCCACCAGTGATCACCGCGGAAAGTACCAAGAGACCCAGTACTTC. This rearrangement joins TRBV24-1 to TRBJ2-5; the D is unclear. Between the trimmed V and J ends, which lost 3 bases and 0 bases, there was a span of 13 bases. CDR3 length equals 16 residues. CDR1 KGHDR and CDR2 SFDVKD come from the germline V gene.

In this sample, this clonotype turned up many times. The CDR3: CSVAEETQYF. Here the CDR3 DNA reads TGCAGCGTTGCGGAAGAGACCCAGTACTTC. The genes are TRBV29-1 and TRBJ2-5, with unresolved D. With 4 bases removed from V and 3 bases from J, the gap between germline ends came to 3 bases. CDR3 length equals 10 residues. Per the germline V gene, CDR1 is SQVTM and CDR2 is ANQGSEA.

This clonotype was counted between two and nine times. The chain is built from TRBV20-1 and TRBJ2-5; D unresolved. The CDR3 has 14 amino acids. Germline V gene sequence: CDR1 DFQATT, CDR2 SNEGSKA (reference sequence). V lost 4 bases, J lost 2 bases, and 14 bases lay in between. The CDR3 sequence: CSATPMENQETQYF. DNA of the CDR3: TGCAGTGCTACCCCCATGGAGAATCAAGAGACCCAGTACTTC.

The chain combines TRBV4-3 with TRBJ2-1; 10 nucleotides line up with TRBD2. This CDR3 contains 15 residues. Per germline, CDR1 LGHNA and CDR2 YSLEER. Germline trimming cut 4 bases from V and 5 bases from J; bases unmatched to any gene: 5. Written as DNA, the CDR3 is TGCGCCAGCAGCCGACGGGGACTAGCGAACAATGAGCAGTTCTTC. Translation: CASSRRGLANNEQFF.

The chain recombines TRBV9 with TRBJ1-1; TRBD1 aligns across 7 bases. After removal of 0 bases from V and 4 bases from J, the junction contained 3 bases not matched to a gene. The CDR3 sequence is 14 residues long. CDR1 and CDR2 from the germline V gene are SGDLS and YYNGEE. As DNA, the CDR3 is TGTGCCAGCAGCGTAGATGACAGGGTCACTGAAGCTTTCTTT. This codes for CASSVDDRVTEAFF.

In the case of this clonotype: Germline is not matched at one junction end, which may reflect a read error. This sequence joins TRBV7-2 and TRBJ1-4; no clear D gene. Germline CDR1 reads SGHTA; CDR2 reads FQGNSA. This CDR3 has 19 residues. CDR3 sequence: CASSLASRVPPATNEKLLF. The CDR3 DNA follows: TGTGCCAGCAGCTTAGCGTCAAGGGTCCCCCCGGCAACTAATGAAAAACTGCTTTTT. Looking up the rest from reference TRBV7-2 and TRBJ1-4 gives the full variable domain: GAGVSQSPSNKVTEKGKDVELRCDPISGHTALYWYRQSLGQGLEFLIYFQGNSAPDKSGLPSDRFSAERTGGSVSTLTIQRTQQEDSAVYLCASSLASRVPPATNEKLLFGSGTQLSVL.